The T cell receptor (beta chain) described here comes from a study of siplizumab effects on memory and regulatory T cells (dated by TCRdb to about 2019). Background on the whole study: The effect of the anti-CD2 antibody siplizumab on alloreactive T-cell subsets was examined in allogeneic mixed lymphocyte reactions constructed from human PBMCs. The study at large found these results: Unstimulated naive T cells appeared more diverse than memory T cells, and naive cells seemed to contribute substantially to the alloresponse. No functional confirmation was obtained for the suppressive function of proliferating Tregs from siplizumab cultures. Of the alloreactive CD4+ clones that could be mapped, the Treg-derived share averaged roughly 73% with siplizumab compared with roughly 25% in control reactions. The cumulative frequency of alloreactive sequences traceable to unstimulated CD4+ memory T cells was significantly reduced by siplizumab. A naive or memory phenotype could not be assigned to roughly 75-97% of proliferating CD4+ or CD8+ clones. Because sequences at frequencies below about 10^-5 were poorly captured, only a minor fraction of alloreactive clones could be mapped back to unstimulated subsets.

The library was built by means of the immunoSEQ multiplex PCR assay. The deep sequencing platform assayed approximately 100,000 TCR templates per sample. Genomic DNA extracted from sorted T cells was used for TCRbeta CDR3 sequencing. The authors processed their data as follows. The R programming language was used for the clonal analysis of the TCRbeta CDR3 data. Alloreactive CD4+ and CD8+ clones were identified by comparing unstimulated samples to CFSE-low samples taken after the reaction. Regulatory or non-regulatory origin was assigned to alloreactive CD4+ clones by matching of sequences to sorted unstimulated Treg and non-Treg repertoires. TCRdb retrieved this table from immuneACCESS and kept in-frame rearrangements only. Not all clones are present; in checked studies, unresolved V genes account for under half, and no reason is known for the remainder. V and J calls and clone size follow that table, whereas D and trimming were derived from the DNA. Within this sample are around 86,000 clones, with around 94% of them counted one time only. The leading ten clones occupy around 0.3% of the sample.

V is clipped by 5 bases and J by 4 bases, and the sequence between their germline boundaries is 14 bases long. For CDR1 and CDR2, the germline V gene lists WSHSY and SAAADI. The CDR3 runs 14 residues from the cysteine to the phenylalanine. CDR3 DNA is the only sequence kept; it has 42 bases, read in frame from the first base. Note on this clone: Its binding antigen is unknown. Qualities for individual bases were not recorded, and no much larger clone is one base off.

Sorted unstimulated T cells, along with proliferating T cells recovered from mixed lymphocyte reactions, underwent TCRbeta CDR3 sequencing. Fresh whole blood from approximately 10 HLA-typed healthy donors was used to isolate PBMCs. To map where alloreactive clones came from, CD4+ non-regulatory T cells in the unstimulated state were FACS-sorted. Recombination connected TRBV10-2 to TRBJ1-2; no D gene call is confident. The receptor's source is a human donor in good health. The sequenced sample consisted of non-Treg CD4+ T cells sorted from blood. The sample's cell subset or site label, decoded: FACS-sorted unstimulated CD4+ non-regulatory T cells. The CDR3 region reads CASSPTARVYGYTF. Read as DNA, the sequence is TGCGCCAGCAGTCCGACGGCTCGGGTCTATGGCTACACCTTC.